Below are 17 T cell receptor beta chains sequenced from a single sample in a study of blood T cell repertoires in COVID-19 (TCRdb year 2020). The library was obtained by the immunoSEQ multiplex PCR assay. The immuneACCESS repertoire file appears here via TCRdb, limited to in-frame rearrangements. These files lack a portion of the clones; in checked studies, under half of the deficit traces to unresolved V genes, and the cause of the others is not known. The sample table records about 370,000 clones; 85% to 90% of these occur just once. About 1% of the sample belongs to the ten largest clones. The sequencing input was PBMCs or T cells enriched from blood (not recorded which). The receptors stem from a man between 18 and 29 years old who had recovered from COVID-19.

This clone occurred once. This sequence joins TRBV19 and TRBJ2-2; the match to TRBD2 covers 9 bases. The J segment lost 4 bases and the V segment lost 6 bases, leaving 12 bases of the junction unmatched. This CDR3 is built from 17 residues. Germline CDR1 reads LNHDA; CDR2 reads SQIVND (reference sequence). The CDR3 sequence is CASSDFEAGGFTGELFF. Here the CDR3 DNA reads TGTGCCAGTAGCGATTTCGAAGCGGGAGGTTTCACCGGGGAGCTGTTTTTT.

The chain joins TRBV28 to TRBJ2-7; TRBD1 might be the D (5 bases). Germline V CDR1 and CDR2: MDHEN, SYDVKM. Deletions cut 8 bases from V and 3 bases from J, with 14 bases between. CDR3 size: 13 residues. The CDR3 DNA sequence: TGTGCCAGCTTTGCTGACAGCTACTACGAGCAGTACTTC. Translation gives CASFADSYYEQYF. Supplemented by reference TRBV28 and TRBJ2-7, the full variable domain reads DVKVTQSSRYLVKRTGEKVFLECVQDMDHENMFWYRQDPGLGLRLIYFSYDVKMKEKGDIPEGYSVSREKKERFSLILESASTNQTSMYLCASFADSYYEQYFGPGTRLTVT.

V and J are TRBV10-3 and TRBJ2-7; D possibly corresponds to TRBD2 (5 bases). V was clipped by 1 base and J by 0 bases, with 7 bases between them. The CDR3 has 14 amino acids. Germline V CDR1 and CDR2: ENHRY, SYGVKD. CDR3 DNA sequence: TGTGCCATCAGTGAGTTCGGGGACTCCTACGAGCAGTACTTC. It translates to CAISEFGDSYEQYF.

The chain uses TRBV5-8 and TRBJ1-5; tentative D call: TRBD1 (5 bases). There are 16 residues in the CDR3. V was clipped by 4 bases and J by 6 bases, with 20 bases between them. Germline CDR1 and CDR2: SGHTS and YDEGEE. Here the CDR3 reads CASSRGSSFGGQPQHF. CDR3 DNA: TGTGCCAGCAGCCGGGGGTCCTCCTTTGGAGGTCAGCCCCAGCATTTT. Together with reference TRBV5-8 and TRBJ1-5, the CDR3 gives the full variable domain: EAGVTQSPTHLIKTRGQQATLRCSPISGHTSVYWYQQALGLGLQFLLWYDEGEERNRGNFPPRFSGRQFPNYSSELNVNALELEDSALYLCASSRGSSFGGQPQHFGDGTRLSIL.

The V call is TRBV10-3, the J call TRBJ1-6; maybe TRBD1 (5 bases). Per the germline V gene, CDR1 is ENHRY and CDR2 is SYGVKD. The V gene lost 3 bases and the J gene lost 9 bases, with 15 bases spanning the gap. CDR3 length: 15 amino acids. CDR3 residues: CAISEIGPGGSPLHF. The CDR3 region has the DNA TGTGCCATCAGTGAAATAGGGCCGGGGGGTTCACCCCTCCACTTT.

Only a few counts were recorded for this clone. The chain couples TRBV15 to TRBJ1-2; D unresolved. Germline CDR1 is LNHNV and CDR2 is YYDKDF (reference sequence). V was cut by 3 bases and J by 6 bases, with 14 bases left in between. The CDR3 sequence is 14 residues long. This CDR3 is CATSRRGLTNGYTF. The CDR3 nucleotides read TGTGCCACCAGCAGGCGAGGGTTGACGAATGGCTACACCTTC.

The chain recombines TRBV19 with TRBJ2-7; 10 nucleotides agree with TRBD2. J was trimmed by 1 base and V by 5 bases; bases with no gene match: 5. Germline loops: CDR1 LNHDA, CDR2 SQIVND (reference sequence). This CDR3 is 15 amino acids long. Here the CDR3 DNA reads TGTGCCAGTAGTGTATCTAGCGGGGGATCCTACGAGCAGTACTTC. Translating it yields CASSVSSGGSYEQYF.

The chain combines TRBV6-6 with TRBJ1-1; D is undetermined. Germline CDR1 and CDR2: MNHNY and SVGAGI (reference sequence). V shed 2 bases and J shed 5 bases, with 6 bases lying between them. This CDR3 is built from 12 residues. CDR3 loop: CASSYEGTEAFF. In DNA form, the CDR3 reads TGTGCCAGCAGTTACGAGGGAACTGAAGCTTTCTTT.

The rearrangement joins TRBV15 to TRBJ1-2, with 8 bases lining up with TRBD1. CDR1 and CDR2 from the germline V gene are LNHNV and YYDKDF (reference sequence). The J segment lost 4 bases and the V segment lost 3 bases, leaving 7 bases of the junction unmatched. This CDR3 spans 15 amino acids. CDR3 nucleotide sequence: TGTGCCACCAGCAGTAGCGAGGGACAGGCCTATGGCTACACCTTC. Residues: CATSSSEGQAYGYTF.

DNA of the CDR3: TGCGCCAGCAGCCCGGGACAGTTCCTGGGGGAAAAACTGTTTTTT. Translating gives CASSPGQFLGEKLFF. The gene calls are TRBV5-1 and TRBJ1-4; 7 nucleotides align to TRBD1. Germline V gene sequence: CDR1 SGHRS, CDR2 YFSETQ. The CDR3 runs 15 residues. V trimming: 4 bases; J trimming: 8 bases; junction bases outside the gene matches: 11.

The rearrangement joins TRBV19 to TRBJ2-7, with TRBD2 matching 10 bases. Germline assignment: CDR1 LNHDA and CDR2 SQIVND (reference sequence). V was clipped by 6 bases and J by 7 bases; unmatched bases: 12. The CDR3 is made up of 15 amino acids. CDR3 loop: CASSPSAGGPIEQYF. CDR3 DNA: TGTGCCAGTAGCCCGTCAGCGGGAGGGCCGATTGAGCAGTACTTC.

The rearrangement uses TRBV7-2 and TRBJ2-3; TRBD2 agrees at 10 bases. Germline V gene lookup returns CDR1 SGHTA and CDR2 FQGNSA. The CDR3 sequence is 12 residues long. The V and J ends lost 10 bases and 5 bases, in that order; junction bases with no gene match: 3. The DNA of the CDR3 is TGTGCCACCAGACTAGCGGGAGATACGCAGTATTTT. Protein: CATRLAGDTQYF.

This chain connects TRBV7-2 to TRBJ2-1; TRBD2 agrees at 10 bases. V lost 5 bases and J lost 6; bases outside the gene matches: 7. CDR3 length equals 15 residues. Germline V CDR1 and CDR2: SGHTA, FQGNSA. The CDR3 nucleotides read TGTGCCAGCAGCCCTACTAGCGGGGTTGGCAATGAGCAGTTCTTC. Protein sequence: CASSPTSGVGNEQFF.

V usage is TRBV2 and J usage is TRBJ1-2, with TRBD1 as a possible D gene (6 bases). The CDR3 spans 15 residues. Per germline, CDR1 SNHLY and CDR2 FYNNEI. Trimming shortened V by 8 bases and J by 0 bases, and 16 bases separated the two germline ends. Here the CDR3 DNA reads TGTGCCAGCGTCGACAGGCAGATTTCTAACTATGGCTACACCTTC. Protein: CASVDRQISNYGYTF.

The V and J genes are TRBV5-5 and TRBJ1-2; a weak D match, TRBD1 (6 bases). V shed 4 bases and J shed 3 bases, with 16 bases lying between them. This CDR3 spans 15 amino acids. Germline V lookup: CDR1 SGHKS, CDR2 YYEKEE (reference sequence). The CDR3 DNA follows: TGTGCCAGCAGCCTGCAAATAACAGGGTACTATGGCTACACCTTC. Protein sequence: CASSLQITGYYGYTF. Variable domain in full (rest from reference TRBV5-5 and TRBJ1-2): DAGVTQSPTHLIKTRGQQVTLRCSPISGHKSVSWYQQVLGQGPQFIFQYYEKEERGRGNFPDRFSARQFPNYSSELNVNALLLGDSALYLCASSLQITGYYGYTFGSGTRLTVV.

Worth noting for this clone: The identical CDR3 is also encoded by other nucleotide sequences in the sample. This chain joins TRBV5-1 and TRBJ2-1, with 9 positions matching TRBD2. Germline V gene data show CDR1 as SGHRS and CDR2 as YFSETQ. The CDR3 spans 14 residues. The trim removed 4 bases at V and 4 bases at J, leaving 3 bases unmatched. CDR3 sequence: CASSGAGGYNEQFF. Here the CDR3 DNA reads TGCGCCAGCAGCGGAGCGGGAGGTTACAATGAGCAGTTCTTC.

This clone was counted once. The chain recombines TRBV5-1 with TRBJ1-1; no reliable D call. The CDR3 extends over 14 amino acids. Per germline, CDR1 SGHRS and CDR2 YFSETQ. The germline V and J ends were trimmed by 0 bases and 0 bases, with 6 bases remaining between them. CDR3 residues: CASSLDSMNTEAFF. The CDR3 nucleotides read TGCGCCAGCAGCTTGGACAGCATGAACACTGAAGCTTTCTTT. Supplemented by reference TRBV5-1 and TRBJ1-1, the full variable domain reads KAGVTQTPRYLIKTRGQQVTLSCSPISGHRSVSWYQQTPGQGLQFLFEYFSETQRNKGNFPGRFSGRQFSNSRSEMNVSTLELGDSALYLCASSLDSMNTEAFFGQGTRLTVV.